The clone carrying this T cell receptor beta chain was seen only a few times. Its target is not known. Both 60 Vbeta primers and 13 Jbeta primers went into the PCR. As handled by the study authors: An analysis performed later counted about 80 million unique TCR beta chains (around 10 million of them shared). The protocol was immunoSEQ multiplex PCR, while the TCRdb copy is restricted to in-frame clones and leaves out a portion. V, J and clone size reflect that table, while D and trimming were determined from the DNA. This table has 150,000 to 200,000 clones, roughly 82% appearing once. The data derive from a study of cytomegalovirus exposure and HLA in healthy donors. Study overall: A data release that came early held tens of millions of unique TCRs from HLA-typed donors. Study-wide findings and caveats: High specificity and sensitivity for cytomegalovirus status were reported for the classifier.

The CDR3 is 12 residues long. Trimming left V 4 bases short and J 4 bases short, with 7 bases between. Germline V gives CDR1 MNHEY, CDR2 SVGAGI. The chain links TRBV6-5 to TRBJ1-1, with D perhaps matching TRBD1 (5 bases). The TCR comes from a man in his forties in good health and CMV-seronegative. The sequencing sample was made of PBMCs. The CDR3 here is CASSLRGTEAFF. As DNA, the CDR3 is TGTGCCAGCAGTTTAAGGGGCACTGAAGCTTTCTTT.